These 26 T cell receptor beta chains came from one sample sequenced in a study of blood T cells in healthy people across ages. PCR was performed a second time for about 6 to 12 cycles using a sample-barcoded 5' primer and a J-beta primer mix. TCRdb ran MiXCR on the 5' RACE reads and lists one entry per CDR3 protein. Among 1.4 million to 1.5 million distinct CDR3 sequences, about 40% were seen once, and the ten largest hold 7.9%. Sequenced material: blood. These receptors were collected from a woman aged 18-29 years in good health.

This clonotype was counted a few times. The rearrangement links TRBV29-1 to TRBJ2-1; TRBD1 might be the D (5 bases). Germline loops: CDR1 SQVTM, CDR2 ANQGSEA. This CDR3 contains 15 residues. V lost 0 bases and J 7 bases, leaving 16 bases between the germline ends. This CDR3 reads CSVEDRSRALNEQFF. CDR3 DNA: TGCAGCGTTGAAGATCGATCCAGGGCTCTAAATGAGCAGTTCTTC.

In its sample, this clonotype was seen a few times. V is TRBV7-2 and J is TRBJ2-2; 8 nucleotides agree with TRBD2. Trimming removed 3 bases from V and 2 bases from J; junction bases left unmatched: 5. The V gene's germline CDR1 is SGHTA and CDR2 FQGNSA. CDR3 length: 16 amino acids. The CDR3 region is CASSLAGGLNTGELFF. CDR3 nucleotides: TGTGCCAGCAGCTTGGCGGGGGGTTTAAACACCGGGGAGCTGTTTTTT.

This chain uses TRBV29-1 with TRBJ1-1, with D maybe TRBD1 (5 bases). Germline V CDR1 and CDR2: SQVTM, ANQGSEA. The CDR3 spans 13 residues. Trimming removed 6 bases from V and 7 bases from J, with 18 bases in between. The CDR3 coding sequence is TGCAGCGTCCCTAGGGAGGGGTTAGGTGAAGCTTTCTTT. Residues: CSVPREGLGEAFF.

This clonotype was counted only a few times. CDR3 sequence reads: CASSPGGNLFNEQFF. The CDR3 coding sequence is TGTGCCAGCAGCCCGGGTGGAAACCTATTCAATGAGCAGTTCTTC. This rearrangement joins TRBV7-9 to TRBJ2-1; the D is unclear. There are 15 residues in the CDR3. CDR1 is SEHNR, CDR2 FQNEAQ, per germline (reference sequence). V lost 5 bases to trimming and J lost 6 bases, with 17 bases between them.

This chain connects TRBV6-6 to TRBJ1-6; TRBD1 is a possible D gene (5 bases). CDR1 and CDR2 from the germline V gene are MNHNY and SVGAGI (reference sequence). Trimming removed 2 bases at V and 14 bases at J, with 22 bases between. This CDR3 region has 16 residues. CDR3 sequence (DNA): TGTGCCAGCAGTTACGCGACAGCTTTTGGGGGGAATACCCTCCACTTT. Its protein is CASSYATAFGGNTLHF.

This clonotype has just one count. A much larger clone sits a single nucleotide away, making a read error possible. The rearrangement uses TRBV7-2 and TRBJ2-1; possible D gene TRBD1, 6 bases. The closer fit of TRBJ2-7 to the DNA end suggests the J call may be wrong. The CDR3 is 15 amino acids. Germline CDR1 is SGHTA and CDR2 is FQGNSA. CDR3 coding DNA: TGTGCCAGCAGCTTCGGACAGAGCTCCTACAATGAGCAGTACTTC. This translates into CASSFGQSSYNEQYF.

The J gene is TRBJ2-1, the V gene TRBV9; TRBD2 matches 11 bases. The trim removed 4 bases at V and 9 bases at J, leaving 12 bases unmatched. There are 16 residues in the CDR3. The V gene's germline CDR1 is SGDLS and CDR2 YYNGEE. The CDR3 nucleotides are TGTGCCAGCAGCCCCCCTAGCGGGGGGCTTCGGGCTGAGCAGTTCTTC. Protein: CASSPPSGGLRAEQFF.

This clonotype was picked up a small number of times. The chain couples TRBV4-1 to TRBJ2-1; weak D call: TRBD2 (5 bases). Deletions cut 4 bases from V and 6 bases from J, with 19 bases between. The CDR3 covers 16 residues. Germline V lookup: CDR1 MGHRA, CDR2 YSYEKL. The CDR3 DNA is TGCGCCAGCAGCCTAGCTAGGAGGAGCGGATTCAATGAGCAGTTCTTC. Translating it yields CASSLARRSGFNEQFF.

There are a few counts of this clonotype. V gene TRBV27 combines with J gene TRBJ2-3; weak D call: TRBD1 (6 bases). The germline V gene has CDR1 MNHEY and CDR2 SMNVEV (reference sequence). V was trimmed by 5 bases and J by 5 bases, leaving 20 bases between them. The CDR3 consists of 16 residues. For the CDR3, the DNA is TGTGCCAGCAGTACCCTAGGGACACCACGCTTAGATACGCAGTATTTT. It translates to CASSTLGTPRLDTQYF.

The chain employs TRBV4-2 and TRBJ2-3; TRBD1 might be the D (6 bases). Trimming cost V 0 bases and J 4 bases, with 17 bases left between them. CDR3 length: 17 amino acids. Germline V lookup: CDR1 LGHNA, CDR2 YNFKEQ. CDR3 amino acids: CASSQDRGRWVADTQYF. DNA of the CDR3: TGTGCCAGCAGCCAAGATAGGGGGAGATGGGTGGCAGATACGCAGTATTTT.

This clonotype was counted a few times. The gene calls are TRBV4-1 and TRBJ1-2; maybe TRBD1 (6 bases). Germline-derived CDR1 and CDR2 are MGHRA and YSYEKL. Trimming cost V 2 bases and J 8 bases, with 21 bases left between them. The CDR3 sequence is 16 residues long. CDR3 DNA sequence: TGCGCCAGCAGCCAAAAGGGGGGGGGCATAGTAGGAGGCTACACCTTC. It yields the protein CASSQKGGGIVGGYTF.

A single count supports this clonotype. The rearrangement joins TRBV3-1 to TRBJ2-3; D possibly corresponds to TRBD2 (5 bases). CDR1 is LGHDT and CDR2 is YNNKEL in the germline V gene (reference sequence). The length of the CDR3 is 15 residues. V lost 4 bases to trimming and J lost 6 bases, with 17 bases between them. The CDR3 nucleotides read TGTGCCAGCAGCCTTCGAAACGGGGTGGCGGATACGCAGTATTTT. This translates into CASSLRNGVADTQYF.

This clonotype was recorded a few times. The chain combines TRBV5-1 with TRBJ1-6, with 8 bases lining up with TRBD1. This CDR3 has 16 residues. CDR1 and CDR2 (germline): SGHRS, YFSETQ. Trimming removed 4 bases from V and 9 bases from J; junction bases left unmatched: 12. The chain's CDR3 is CASSTQGTGYGSPLHF. The DNA for the CDR3 is TGCGCCAGCAGCACACAGGGGACAGGCTATGGTTCACCCCTCCACTTT.

This clonotype has a handful of counts. The rearrangement uses TRBV11-2 and TRBJ2-4; D gene ambiguous. CDR3 length: 13 amino acids. V shed 3 bases and J shed 4 bases, with 7 bases lying between them. Germline-derived CDR1 and CDR2 are SGHAT and FQNNGV. Written as DNA, the CDR3 is TGTGCCAGCAGCTTCGCTCAAAAAAACATTCAGTACTTC. Encoded protein: CASSFAQKNIQYF.

This chain joins TRBV20-1 and TRBJ2-3; D may be TRBD2 (6 bases). Germline CDR1 is DFQATT and CDR2 is SNEGSKA (reference sequence). The CDR3 contains 15 residues. The V end was cut by 0 bases, the J end by 6 bases, with 16 bases between. The chain's CDR3 is CSARDWGGGGDTQYF. CDR3 DNA: TGCAGTGCTAGAGATTGGGGAGGTGGAGGGGATACGCAGTATTTT.

This clonotype came up a few times. CDR3 region: CASSQDLDRNYGYTF. The CDR3 DNA reads TGCGCCAGCAGCCAAGATTTGGACAGGAACTATGGCTACACCTTC. V is TRBV4-1 and J is TRBJ1-2; 7 bases match TRBD1. Germline trimming cut 0 bases from V and 2 bases from J; bases unmatched to any gene: 3. CDR1 MGHRA and CDR2 YSYEKL come from the germline V gene. This CDR3 region has 15 residues.

The rearrangement links TRBV12-3 or TRBV12-4 to TRBJ2-3, with TRBD2 matching 7 bases. Trimming cost V 6 bases and J 10 bases; bases outside gene matches: 13. This CDR3 contains 14 residues. Written as DNA, the CDR3 is TGTGCCAGCAGGACCGGGACTACCGGGCAAGCGCAGTATTTT. It yields the protein CASRTGTTGQAQYF.

The rearrangement links TRBV7-9 to TRBJ1-3, with D unresolved. CDR3 size: 13 residues. The V gene lost 3 bases and the J gene lost 3 bases, with 6 bases spanning the gap. Germline CDR1 SEHNR, CDR2 FQNEAQ (reference sequence). DNA of the CDR3: TGTGCCAGCAGCTTGGAAGGTGGAAACACCATATATTTT. This gives the protein CASSLEGGNTIYF.

This clonotype was recorded at least ten times. J is TRBJ2-3 and V is TRBV10-1; D gene unclear. Per the germline V gene, CDR1 is WNHNN and CDR2 is SYGVQD (reference sequence). CDR3 length equals 14 residues. Trimming removed 2 bases at V and 0 bases at J, with 6 bases between. CDR3 DNA: TGCGCCAGCAGTGAGCAGCTCAGCACAGATACGCAGTATTTT. Protein product: CASSEQLSTDTQYF.

The table lists this clonotype with many counts. The chain couples TRBV9 to TRBJ2-5; a weak D match, TRBD2 (5 bases). Germline CDR1 reads SGDLS; CDR2 reads YYNGEE. Trimming cost V 0 bases and J 3 bases, with 12 bases left between them. This CDR3 has 15 residues. This CDR3 is CASSVGPGLEETQYF. CDR3 sequence (DNA): TGTGCCAGCAGCGTAGGTCCTGGACTGGAAGAGACCCAGTACTTC.

The chain has TRBV7-2 and TRBJ2-7; D tentatively fits TRBD1 or TRBD2 (5 bases each). Germline lookup yields CDR1 SGHTA and CDR2 FQGNSA. The CDR3 loop spans 16 amino acids. The V gene lost 4 bases and the J gene lost 2 bases, with 18 bases spanning the gap. This CDR3 reads CASSSPAGAPTYEQYF. The CDR3 DNA reads TGTGCCAGCAGCTCTCCCGCCGGGGCACCGACCTACGAGCAGTACTTC.

This clonotype was picked up many times. The chain has TRBV10-3 and TRBJ2-3; no definite D call. Germline CDR1 is ENHRY and CDR2 is SYGVKD. CDR3 size: 13 residues. Deletions cut 2 bases from V and 2 bases from J, with 5 bases between. The CDR3 loop reads CAISEPVTDTQYF. The CDR3 nucleotides are TGTGCCATCAGTGAGCCTGTCACAGATACGCAGTATTTT.

This clonotype appeared a few times. The chain has TRBV12-3 or TRBV12-4 and TRBJ1-5, with TRBD1 matching 8 bases. The CDR3 runs to 18 residues. J gave up 0 bases and V 6 bases, and 13 bases lay outside the gene matches. Here the CDR3 DNA reads TGTGCCAGCAGCCCCGGGACAGGATCACGCTATAGCAATCAGCCCCAGCATTTT. Its protein product is CASSPGTGSRYSNQPQHF.

A few counts support this clonotype. The chain couples TRBV10-3 to TRBJ2-5, with TRBD2 identical over 8 bases. Per germline, CDR1 ENHRY and CDR2 SYGVKD. The J segment lost 2 bases and the V segment lost 4 bases, leaving 6 bases of the junction unmatched. This CDR3 comprises 15 residues. In DNA form, the CDR3 reads TGTGCCATCAGTGCGGGGGGGGAATTACAAGAGACCCAGTACTTC. Residues: CAISAGGELQETQYF.

The V gene is TRBV28, the J gene TRBJ2-7; D remains unclear. This CDR3 is built from 14 residues. The V and J ends lost 5 bases and 7 bases respectively, with 18 bases between them. In germline, CDR1 is MDHEN, CDR2 SYDVKM. CDR3 residues: CASSQPSYENEQYF. The DNA of the CDR3 is TGTGCCAGCAGTCAACCCTCTTACGAGAATGAGCAGTACTTC. Supplemented by reference TRBV28 and TRBJ2-7, the full variable domain reads DVKVTQSSRYLVKRTGEKVFLECVQDMDHENMFWYRQDPGLGLRLIYFSYDVKMKEKGDIPEGYSVSREKKERFSLILESASTNQTSMYLCASSQPSYENEQYFGPGTRLTVT.

This sequence joins TRBV4-2 and TRBJ2-1; 14 bases align to TRBD2. Germline trimming cut 4 bases from V and 2 bases from J; bases unmatched to any gene: 7. Germline V gives CDR1 LGHNA, CDR2 YNFKEQ. The CDR3 spans 18 residues. CDR3 region: CASSRGGLAGEAYNEQFF. For the CDR3, the DNA is TGTGCCAGCAGCCGAGGGGGACTAGCGGGAGAAGCCTACAATGAGCAGTTCTTC.